This T cell receptor (beta chain) was recovered during a study of CD8 T cells in ankylosing spondylitis. Germline lookup yields CDR1 SQVTM and CDR2 ANQGSEA. CDR3 length: 13 residues. Deletions cut 6 bases from V and 3 bases from J, with 11 bases between. This clonotype appeared a few times. TCRdb independently ran MiXCR on the 5' RACE reads; one entry per CDR3 protein. The table records approximately 250,000 distinct CDR3 sequences, more than 20% of them present only once. This rearrangement joins TRBV29-1 to TRBJ2-2, with TRBD1 as a possible D gene (6 bases). Material: blood, either unsorted or a sorted T cell fraction (not recorded which). The sequence was obtained from a male donor with ankylosing spondylitis or in good health (not recorded which). CDR3: CSVKGVHTGELFF. The CDR3 nucleotides read TGCAGCGTGAAGGGGGTTCACACCGGGGAGCTGTTTTTT.